The T cell receptor beta chain described here comes from a study of OX40 agonist ivuxolimab in advanced cancers. Across the study: The study treated patients with ivuxolimab, an agonistic anti-OX40 (CD134) antibody. Patients received intravenous ivuxolimab every 2 weeks at 0.01 to 10 mg/kg.

Repertoires were generated with immunoSEQ multiplex PCR, while TCRdb's copy carries only in-frame clones and drops some. Of around 79,000 clones in the sample, 75% to 95% were seen once. V lost 3 bases and J lost 2, with 13 bases in between. Germline assignment: CDR1 MDHEN and CDR2 SYDVKM. This CDR3 spans 16 amino acids. Autoimmune disease history or systemic immunosuppression led to patients being barred. The rearrangement links TRBV28 to TRBJ1-4, with a weak D call TRBD1 (5 bases). The sample consisted of CD4+ or CD8+ T cells sorted from blood, taken in a trial of the OX40 agonist ivuxolimab. This clonotype originated in an adult with an advanced solid tumor such as melanoma, head and neck, liver or kidney cancer. CDR3 DNA: TGTGCCAGCAGTTTCCCAGGGTCTAGGACTAATGAAAAACTGTTTTTT. Translated, it gives CASSFPGSRTNEKLFF.